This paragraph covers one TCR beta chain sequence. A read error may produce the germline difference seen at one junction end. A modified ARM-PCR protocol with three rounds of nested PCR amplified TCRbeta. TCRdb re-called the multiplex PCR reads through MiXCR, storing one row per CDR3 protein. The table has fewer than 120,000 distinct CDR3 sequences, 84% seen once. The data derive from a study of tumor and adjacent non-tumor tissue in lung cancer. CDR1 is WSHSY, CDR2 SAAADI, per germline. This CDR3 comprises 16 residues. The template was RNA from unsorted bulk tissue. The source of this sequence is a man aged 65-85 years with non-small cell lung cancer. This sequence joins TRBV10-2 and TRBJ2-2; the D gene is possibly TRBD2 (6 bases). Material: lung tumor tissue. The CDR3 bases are TGCGCCAGCAGACCAGACGGGGGAGGTAACACCAGGGAGCTGCTTTTT. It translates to CASRPDGGGNTRELLF.